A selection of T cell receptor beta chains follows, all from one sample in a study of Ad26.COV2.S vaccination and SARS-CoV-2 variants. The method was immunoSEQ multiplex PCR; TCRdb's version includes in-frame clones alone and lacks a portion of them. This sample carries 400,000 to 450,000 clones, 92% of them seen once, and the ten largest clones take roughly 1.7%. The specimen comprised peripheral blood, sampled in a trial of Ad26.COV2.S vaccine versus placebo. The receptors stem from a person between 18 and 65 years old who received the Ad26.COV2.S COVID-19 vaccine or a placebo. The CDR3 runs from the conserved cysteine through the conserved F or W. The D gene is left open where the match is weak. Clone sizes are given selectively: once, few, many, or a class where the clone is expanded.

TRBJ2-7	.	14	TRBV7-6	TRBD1	TGTGCCAGCAGCCCAGGGACAGGGAGGAACGAGCAGTACTTC	CASSPGTGRNEQYF
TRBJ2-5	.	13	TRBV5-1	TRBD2	TGCGCAGCGGCGGGGGGCCCTCAAGAGACCCAGTACTTC	CAAAGGPQETQYF
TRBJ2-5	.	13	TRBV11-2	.	TGTGCCAGCAGCTTGGGAGGGGGTGTCGCCCAGTACTTC	CASSLGGGVAQYF
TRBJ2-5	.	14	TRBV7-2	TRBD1	TGTGCCAGCAGCCCCTGGACAGGGACGGAGACCCAGTACTTC	CASSPWTGTETQYF
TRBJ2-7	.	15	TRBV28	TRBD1	TGTGCCAGCAGTTCTCCGGGACAGGGGACCTACGAGCAGTACTTC	CASSSPGQGTYEQYF
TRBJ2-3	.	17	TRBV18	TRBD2	TGTGCCAGCTCACCCCCCGGGGTAGCGGGGGGAACAGATACGCAGTATTTT	CASSPPGVAGGTDTQYF
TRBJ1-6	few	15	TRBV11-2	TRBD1	TGTGCCAGCAGCTTAGCAGAGGGGGCTGGGTCACCCCTCCACTTT	CASSLAEGAGSPLHF
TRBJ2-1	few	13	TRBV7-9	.	TGTGCCAGCAGCTTAGGGGGGGCAGCTGAGCAGTTCTTC	CASSLGGAAEQFF
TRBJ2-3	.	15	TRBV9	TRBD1	TGTGCCAGCAGCGTATGGGACAGGATCACAGATACGCAGTATTTT	CASSVWDRITDTQYF
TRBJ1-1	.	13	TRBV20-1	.	TGCAGTGCTAGTGCCAGGGTAGACACTGAAGCTTTCTTT	CSASARVDTEAFF
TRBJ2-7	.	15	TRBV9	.	TGTGCCAGCGGATTCGCCCCGGGCCCCACGGACGAGCAGTACTTC	CASGFAPGPTDEQYF
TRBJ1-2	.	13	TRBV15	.	TGTGCCACCAGCAGAGGAGGGGACTGGGGCTACACCTTC	CATSRGGDWGYTF
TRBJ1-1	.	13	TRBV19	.	TGTGCCAGTAGAGTAAGGGGGGCTACTGAAGCTTTCTTT	CASRVRGATEAFF
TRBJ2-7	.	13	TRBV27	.	TGTGCCAGCAGTCCATGGGTCCGCTACGAGCAGTACTTC	CASSPWVRYEQYF
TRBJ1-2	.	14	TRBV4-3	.	TGCGCCAGCAGCCCAGCCTCCAAGGGCTATGGCTACACCTTC	CASSPASKGYGYTF
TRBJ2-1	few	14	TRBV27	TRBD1	TGTGCCAGCAGTTTACAGGGGGCCTACAATGAGCAGTTCTTC	CASSLQGAYNEQFF
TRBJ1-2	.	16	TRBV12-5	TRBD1	TGTGCTAGTGGTTTGGTGACAGGGGGCGAATTGGGCGGCTACACCTTC	CASGLVTGGELGGYTF
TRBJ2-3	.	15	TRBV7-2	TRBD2	TGTGCCAGCAGCTTTCGTACTAGCGGGGGGGTTACGCAGTATTTT	CASSFRTSGGVTQYF
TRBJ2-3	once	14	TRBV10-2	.	TGCGCCAGCAGTGAGCAGCCGCACACAGATACGCAGTATTTT	CASSEQPHTDTQYF
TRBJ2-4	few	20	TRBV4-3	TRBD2	TGCGCCAGCAGCCAAGACCCCCTAGCGGGGGGGCTGGCGGCCAAAAACATTCAGTACTTC	CASSQDPLAGGLAAKNIQYF
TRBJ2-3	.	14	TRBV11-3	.	TGTGCCAGCAGCGCGACCAGAAGCACAGATACGCAGTATTTT	CASSATRSTDTQYF
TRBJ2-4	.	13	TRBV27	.	TGTGCCAGCAGTCCGTTCAGGGAAGGCATTCAGTACTTC	CASSPFREGIQYF
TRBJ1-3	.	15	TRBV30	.	TGTGCCTGGAGTGATGAGGGACTCTCTGGAAACACCATATATTTT	CAWSDEGLSGNTIYF
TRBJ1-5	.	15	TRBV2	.	TGTGCCAGCAGAACCGGTGGGCAACCATCTCAGCCCCAGCATTTT	CASRTGGQPSQPQHF
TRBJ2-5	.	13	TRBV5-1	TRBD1	TGCGCCAGCAGCGCCACAGGGGCCGAGACCCAGTACTTC	CASSATGAETQYF
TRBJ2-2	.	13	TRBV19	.	TGTGCCAGTAGACAGGTTGGGTCCGGGGAGCTGTTTTTT	CASRQVGSGELFF
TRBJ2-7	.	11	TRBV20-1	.	TGCATCCGCGGGGGCCCCTACGAGCAGTACTTC	CIRGGPYEQYF
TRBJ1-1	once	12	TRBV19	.	TGTGCCAGTAGTCCCATGAACACTGAAGCTTTCTTT	CASSPMNTEAFF
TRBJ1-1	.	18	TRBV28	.	TGTGCCAGCAGTTTATACCACCGAACCCTTCCAGGGAACACTGAAGCTTTCTTT	CASSLYHRTLPGNTEAFF
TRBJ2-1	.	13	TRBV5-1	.	TGCGCCAGCAGCTTGGGCCAGTATAATGAGCAGTTCTTC	CASSLGQYNEQFF
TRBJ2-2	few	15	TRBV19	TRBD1	TGTGCCAGTACGCCTCCGGACAGGGACACCGGGGAGCTGTTTTTT	CASTPPDRDTGELFF
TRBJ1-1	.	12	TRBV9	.	TGTGCCAGCAGCCCCGTCGGAACTGAAGCTTTCTTT	CASSPVGTEAFF
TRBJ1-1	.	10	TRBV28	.	TGTGCCAGCAGTTTCGAGAAAGCTTTCTTT	CASSFEKAFF
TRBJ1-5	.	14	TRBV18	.	TGTGCCAGCTCACACACAGAAAGCAATCAGCCCCAGCATTTT	CASSHTESNQPQHF
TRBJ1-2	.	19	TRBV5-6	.	TGTGCCAGCAGCTTCAGGGTACCAATGTTATCCGGCCCCAACTATGGCTACACCTTC	CASSFRVPMLSGPNYGYTF
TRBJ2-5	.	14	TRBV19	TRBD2	TGTGCCGCGGGGGGGCGGGGCACCAAGGTGGCCCAGTACTTC	CAAGGRGTKVAQYF
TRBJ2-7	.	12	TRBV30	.	TGTGCCTGGAGTGTAGGGGGGTACGAGCAGTACTTC	CAWSVGGYEQYF
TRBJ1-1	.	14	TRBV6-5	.	TGTGCCAGCACCCCGAGGCGTTGGAGCACTGAAGCTTTCTTT	CASTPRRWSTEAFF
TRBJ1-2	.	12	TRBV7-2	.	TGTGCCAGCAGCTCCCCCTTAAATGGCTACACCTTC	CASSSPLNGYTF
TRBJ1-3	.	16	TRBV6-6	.	TGTGCCAGCACGACCGGGGGGTCCATCTCTGGAAACACCATATATTTT	CASTTGGSISGNTIYF
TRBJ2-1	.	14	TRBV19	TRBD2	TGTGCCAGTAGTTGGGGGGGGACCTACAATGAGCAGTTCTTC	CASSWGGTYNEQFF
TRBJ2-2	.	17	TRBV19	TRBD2	TGTGCCAGTAGTAATCTCAGGACTAGGGTTGGCACCGGGGAGCTGTTTTTT	CASSNLRTRVGTGELFF
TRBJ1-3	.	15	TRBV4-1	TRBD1	TGCGCCAGCAGCCCCGGCCCGGGACAGGGGATCACCATATATTTT	CASSPGPGQGITIYF
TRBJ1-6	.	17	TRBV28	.	TGTGCCAGCAGTTTATCTGAGCTGAGCTCCTATAATTCACCCCTCCACTTT	CASSLSELSSYNSPLHF
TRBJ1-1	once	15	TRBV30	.	TGTGCCTGGAGGGCTATAAGGGGAGCCAGCATAGAAGCTTTCTTT	CAWRAIRGASIEAFF
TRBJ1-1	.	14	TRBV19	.	TGTGCCAGTAGTCCGGGGGGGGACGGCACTGAAGCTTTCTTT	CASSPGGDGTEAFF
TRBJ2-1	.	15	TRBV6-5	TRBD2	TGTGCCAGCAGTAGACTAGCGGGACCCTACAATGAGCAGTTCTTC	CASSRLAGPYNEQFF
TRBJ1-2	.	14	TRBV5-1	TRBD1	TGCGCCAGCAGCCCCGGGACAGGGTATGGGGGCTACACCTTC	CASSPGTGYGGYTF
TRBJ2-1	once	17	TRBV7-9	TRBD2	TGTGCCAGCAGCTTAGTTACGAGCGGGGGGGCCTCTAACGAGCAGTTCTTC	CASSLVTSGGASNEQFF
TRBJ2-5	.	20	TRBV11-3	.	TGTGCCAGCAGCTTAGATCAGTGCGGCCCCGAAGGGATTATGAAAGAGACCCAGTACTTC	CASSLDQCGPEGIMKETQYF
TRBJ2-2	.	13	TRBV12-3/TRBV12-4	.	TGTGCCAGCAGACCCCAGCTCACCGGGGAGCTGTTTTTT	CASRPQLTGELFF
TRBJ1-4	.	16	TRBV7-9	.	TGTGCCAGCAGCTCTAGAGACTCTGTGACTAATGAAAAACTGTTTTTT	CASSSRDSVTNEKLFF
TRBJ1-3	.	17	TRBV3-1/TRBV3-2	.	TGTGCCAGCAGCCAATTCCTCTACATTGGCCCTGGAAACACCATATATTTT	CASSQFLYIGPGNTIYF